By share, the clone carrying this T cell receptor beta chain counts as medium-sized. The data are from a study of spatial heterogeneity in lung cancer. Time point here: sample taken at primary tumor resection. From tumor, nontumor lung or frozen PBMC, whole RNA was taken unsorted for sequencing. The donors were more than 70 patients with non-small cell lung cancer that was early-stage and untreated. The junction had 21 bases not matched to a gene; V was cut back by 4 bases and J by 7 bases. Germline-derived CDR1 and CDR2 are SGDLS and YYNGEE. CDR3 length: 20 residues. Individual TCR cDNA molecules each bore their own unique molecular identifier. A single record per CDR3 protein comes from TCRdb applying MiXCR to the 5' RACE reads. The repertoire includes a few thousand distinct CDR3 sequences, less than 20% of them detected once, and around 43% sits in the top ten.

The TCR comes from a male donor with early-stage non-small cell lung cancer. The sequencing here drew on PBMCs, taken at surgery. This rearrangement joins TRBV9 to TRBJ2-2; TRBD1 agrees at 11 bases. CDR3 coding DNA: TGTGCCAGCAGCTCTCAGAGTTGGGGAGCGGACAGGGGGCGGATCGGGGAGCTGTTTTTT. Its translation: CASSSQSWGADRGRIGELFF.